One and the same sample provided the 10 T cell receptor beta chains below, sequenced in a study of blood T cells in healthy people across ages. Combining a sample-barcoded 5' primer with a J-beta primer mix, a second PCR ran for about 7 to 12 cycles. TCRdb passed the 5' RACE reads through MiXCR, listing each CDR3 protein once. The table lists roughly 1.6 million distinct CDR3 sequences, 30% to 35% of them singletons. Sequenced input: blood. The receptors derive from a woman in her twenties or thirties in good health.

This clonotype occurred a few times. The chain has TRBV20-1 and TRBJ2-4; D possibly matches TRBD1 or TRBD2 (6 bases each). V was pared by 3 bases and J by 7 bases, with 10 bases between. This CDR3 spans 12 amino acids. Germline V lookup: CDR1 DFQATT, CDR2 SNEGSKA (reference sequence). CDR3 DNA sequence: TGCAGTGCTAGCGGGGGACACAACATTCAGTACTTC. It translates to CSASGGHNIQYF.

This clonotype was detected many times. The chain links TRBV4-1 to TRBJ2-1; TRBD1 matches 11 bases. Germline CDR1 is MGHRA and CDR2 is YSYEKL. The CDR3 has 16 amino acids. V was clipped by 1 base and J by 8 bases; unmatched bases: 7. CDR3 amino acids: CASSQGRDRGYDEQFF. The CDR3 DNA follows: TGCGCCAGCAGCCAAGGGAGGGACAGGGGGTACGATGAGCAGTTCTTC.

This clonotype was found a few times. The chain joins TRBV20-1 to TRBJ2-1, with D possibly matching TRBD2 (5 bases). This CDR3 has 14 amino acids. Germline CDR1 is DFQATT and CDR2 is SNEGSKA (reference sequence). V shed 2 bases and J shed 2 bases, with 10 bases lying between them. The CDR3: CSARMAGTYNEQFF. The CDR3 nucleotides read TGCAGTGCTAGAATGGCGGGCACCTACAATGAGCAGTTCTTC.

With regard to this clonotype: A single base separates this from a much larger clone, so it may be a read error. The chain combines TRBV7-7 with TRBJ2-7, with D perhaps matching TRBD1 (6 bases). The CDR3 sequence is 16 residues long. Germline CDR1 SSHAT, CDR2 FNYEAQ (reference sequence). CDR3 bases: TGTGCCGGCAGCTTAGGTCCAGGGGCGAGTTCGGACGAGCAGTACTTC. Translated: CAGSLGPGASSDEQYF.

In this sample, this clonotype turned up a few times. The gene calls are TRBV21-1 and TRBJ2-7; TRBD2 is the table's D call and was not checked against the DNA. TRBV21-1 is termed a pseudogene. This CDR3 spans 15 amino acids. CDR3 loop: CASSKALAASYEQYF. The CDR3 nucleotides read TGTGCCAGCAGCAAAGCCCTAGCGGCTAGCTACGAGCAGTACTTC.

This clonotype was counted only a few times. V gene TRBV12-3 or TRBV12-4 combines with J gene TRBJ2-7, with 8 bases matching TRBD1. The CDR3 length is 15 residues. Losses at the gene ends were 3 bases for V and 2 bases for J; bases not matched to a gene: 6. The CDR3 nucleotides read TGTGCCAGCAGTTTCCTTTGGGGACAGGCCTACGAGCAGTACTTC. Translation gives CASSFLWGQAYEQYF.

With respect to this clonotype: Since a much larger clone is just one base distant, this may be a read error. J is TRBJ1-1 and V is TRBV7-2; no definite D call. Germline lookup yields CDR1 SGHTA and CDR2 FQGNSA. Trimming stripped 2 bases from V and 4 bases from J, with 11 bases between. The CDR3 is 14 amino acids. CDR3: CASSLWVVSTEAFF. CDR3 sequence (DNA): TGTGCCAGCAGCTTATGGGTGGTTAGCACTGAAGCTTTCTTT.

With respect to this clonotype: One end of the junction varies from germline; a read error may be responsible. The V call is TRBV7-6, the J call TRBJ2-1; D may correspond to TRBD1 or TRBD2 (5 bases each). This CDR3 contains 16 residues. CDR1 is SGHVS and CDR2 is FNYEAQ in the germline V gene. The CDR3 is CASSPQTGLSYDEQFF. CDR3 sequence (DNA): TGTGCCAGCAGCCCACAAACGGGGCTCTCCTACGATGAGCAGTTCTTC.

With respect to this clonotype: A much larger clone lies a single base off, so this may be a read error. This sequence joins TRBV7-9 and TRBJ2-5; 7 bases fit TRBD1. Germline lookup yields CDR1 SEHNR and CDR2 FQNEAQ (reference sequence). The CDR3 contains 11 residues. For the CDR3, the DNA is TGCAACGACAGGGCCGGGGAGACCCAGTACTTC. Protein: CNDRAGETQYF. Based on the CDR3 plus reference TRBV7-9 and TRBJ2-5, the full variable domain is DTGVSQNPRHKITKRGQNVTFRCDPISEHNRLYWYRQTLGQGPEFLTYFQNEAQLEKSRLLSDRFSAERPKGSFSTLEIQRTEQGDSAMYLCNDRAGETQYFGPGTRLLVL.

The chain joins TRBV3-1 to TRBJ2-7; weak D call: TRBD2 (5 bases). Germline V gives CDR1 LGHDT, CDR2 YNNKEL (reference sequence). This CDR3 spans 16 amino acids. V lost 0 bases and J 9 bases, leaving 21 bases between the germline ends. The CDR3 coding sequence is TGTGCCAGCAGCCAAGATCTCCGTCAGTCCCCAGGAGGGCAGTACTTC. Translated: CASSQDLRQSPGGQYF.